This entry concerns a single T cell receptor (beta chain). What it binds is not known. The sample comes from a study of radiotherapy plus CTLA-4 blockade in lung cancer. General study points: Some TCR clones had been derived from tumors. These clones expanded in peripheral blood after radiotherapy plus ipilimumab. Reported findings show early blood T cell clone dynamics, with interferon-beta, best predicted response.

Using immunoSEQ multiplex PCR, the repertoire was profiled, and TCRdb retains in-frame clones only, with some absent. The repertoire holds some 38,000 clones, with about 70% as singletons. Trimming removed 2 bases from V and 6 bases from J; junction bases left unmatched: 12. Germline V gene sequence: CDR1 MNHNS, CDR2 SASEGT. The CDR3 contains 17 residues. The specimen was peripheral blood, collected from a patient treated with radiotherapy plus ipilimumab. This clonotype originated in a human donor with non-small cell lung cancer who had stable disease on radiotherapy plus ipilimumab. This chain links TRBV6-1 with TRBJ2-1, with 8 positions matching TRBD2. The CDR3 loop is CASSEWLGGLVFNEQFF. The CDR3 coding sequence is TGTGCCAGCAGTGAATGGTTAGGGGGACTAGTATTCAATGAGCAGTTCTTC.